This TCR beta chain was retrieved from a study of T cells in localized non-small cell lung cancer. Study results and caveats: Exceeding tumor, uninvolved adjacent lung had the highest T cell clonality.

This CDR3 spans 13 amino acids. V was pared by 5 bases and J by 3 bases, with 2 bases of the junction left unmatched. Germline CDR1 reads PRHDT; CDR2 reads FYEKMQ (reference sequence). Note on this clone: The target antigen is unknown.

Only in-frame clones appear in the TCRdb table, and some are missing; sequencing was by immunoSEQ multiplex PCR. The sample includes over 40,000 clones, roughly 86% of them seen just once. The input for sequencing was peripheral blood, taken before any cancer treatment. V gene TRBV13 combines with J gene TRBJ2-7; 9 nucleotides align to TRBD1. The source of this sequence is a woman aged 18-49 years with stage III lung adenocarcinoma. The CDR3 DNA reads as TGTGCCAGCAGCATGGGACAGGGCTACGAGCAGTACTTC. Translating it yields CASSMGQGYEQYF.